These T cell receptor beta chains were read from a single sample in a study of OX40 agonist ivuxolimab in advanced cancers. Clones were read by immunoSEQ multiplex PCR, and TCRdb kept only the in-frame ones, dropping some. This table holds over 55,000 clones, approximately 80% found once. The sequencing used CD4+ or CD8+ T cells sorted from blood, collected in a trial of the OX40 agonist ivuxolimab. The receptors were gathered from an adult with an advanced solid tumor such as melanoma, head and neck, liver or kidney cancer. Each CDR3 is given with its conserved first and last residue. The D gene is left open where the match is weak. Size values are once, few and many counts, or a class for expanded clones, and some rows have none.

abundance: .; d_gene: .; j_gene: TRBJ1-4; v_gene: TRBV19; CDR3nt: TGTGCCAGTAGTACCCGACCAGGCTCTGCAACTAATGAAAAACTGTTTTTT; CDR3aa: CASSTRPGSATNEKLFF
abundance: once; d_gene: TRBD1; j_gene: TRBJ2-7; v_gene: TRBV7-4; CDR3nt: TGTGCCAGCAGCTTGGACAGGGAAAGTAGCTACGAGCAGTACTTC; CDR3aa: CASSLDRESSYEQYF
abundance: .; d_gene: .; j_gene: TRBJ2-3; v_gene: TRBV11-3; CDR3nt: TGTGCCAGCAGCTTAAGGCTTACAGATACGCAGTATTTT; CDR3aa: CASSLRLTDTQYF
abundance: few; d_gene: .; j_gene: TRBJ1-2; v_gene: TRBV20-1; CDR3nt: TGCAGTGCGCAAGAAGTTGAAGGCTACACCTTC; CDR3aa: CSAQEVEGYTF
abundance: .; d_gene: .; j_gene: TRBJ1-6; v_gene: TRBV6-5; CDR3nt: TGTGCCAGCAGTTATTACAGGAGCTCCTATAATTCACCCCTCCACTTT; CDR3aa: CASSYYRSSYNSPLHF
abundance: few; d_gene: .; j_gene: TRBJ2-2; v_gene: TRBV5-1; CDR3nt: TGCGCCAGCAGTAAGCTTGACACCGGGGAGCTGTTTTTT; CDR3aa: CASSKLDTGELFF
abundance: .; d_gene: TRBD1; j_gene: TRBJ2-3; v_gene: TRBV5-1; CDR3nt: TGCGCCAGCAGCACACGGGACAGAGCCACAGATACGCAGTATTTT; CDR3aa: CASSTRDRATDTQYF
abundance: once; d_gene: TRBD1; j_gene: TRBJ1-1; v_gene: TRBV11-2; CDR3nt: TGTGCCAGCACCCACAGGGGCTTGAACACTGAAGCTTTCTTT; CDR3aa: CASTHRGLNTEAFF
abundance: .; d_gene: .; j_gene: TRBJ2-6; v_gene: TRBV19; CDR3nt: TGTGCCAGTAGTTCCTATCCGGGACCGCGGGCGGGGGCCAACGTCCTGACTTTC; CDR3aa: CASSSYPGPRAGANVLTF
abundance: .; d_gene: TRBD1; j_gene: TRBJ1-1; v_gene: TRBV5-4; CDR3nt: TGTGCCAGCAGCTGGGGGACAGGGGGAACTGAAGCTTTCTTT; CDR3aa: CASSWGTGGTEAFF
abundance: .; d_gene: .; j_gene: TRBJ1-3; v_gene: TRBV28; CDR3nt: TGTGCCAGCAGGTCACAGGGACTCTCTGGAAACACCATATATTTT; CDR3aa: CASRSQGLSGNTIYF
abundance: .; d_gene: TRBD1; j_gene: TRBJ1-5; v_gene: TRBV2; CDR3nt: TGTGCCAGCAGTGGAGTAGGGGGCGAACAGCCCCAGCATTTT; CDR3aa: CASSGVGGEQPQHF
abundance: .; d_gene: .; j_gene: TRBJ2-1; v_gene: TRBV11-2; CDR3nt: TGTGCCAGCAGCCGGACAGACTACAATGAGCAGTTCTTC; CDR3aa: CASSRTDYNEQFF
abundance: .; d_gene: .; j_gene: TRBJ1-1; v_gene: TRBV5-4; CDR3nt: TGTGCCAGCAGCTTGTTAGAGGACACTGAAGCTTTCTTT; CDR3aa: CASSLLEDTEAFF
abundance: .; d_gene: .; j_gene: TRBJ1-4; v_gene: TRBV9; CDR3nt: TGTGCCAGCAGCACCCCCGGAACCGCGGGAGGAGAAAAACTGTTTTTT; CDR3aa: CASSTPGTAGGEKLFF
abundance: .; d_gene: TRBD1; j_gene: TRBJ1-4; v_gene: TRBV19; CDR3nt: TGTGCCAGTAGCCGCGCCGGGACAGCTAATGAAAAACTGTTTTTT; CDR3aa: CASSRAGTANEKLFF
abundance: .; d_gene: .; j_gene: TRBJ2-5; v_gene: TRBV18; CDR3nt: TGTGCCAGCTCACCCGCCTTGCGGGGCCGAGGGACCCAGTACTTC; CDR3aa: CASSPALRGRGTQYF
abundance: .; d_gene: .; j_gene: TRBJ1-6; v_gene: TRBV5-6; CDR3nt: TGTGCCAGCAGCTTGGCTGGGGGGTTAATGAGTTCACCCCTCCACTTT; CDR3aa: CASSLAGGLMSSPLHF
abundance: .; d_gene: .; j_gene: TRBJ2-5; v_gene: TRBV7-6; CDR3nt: TGTGCCAGCGGCCTCTTGGGGGGAGTAGAGACCCAGTACTTC; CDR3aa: CASGLLGGVETQYF
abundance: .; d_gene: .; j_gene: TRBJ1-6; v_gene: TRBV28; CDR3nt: TGTGCCACCGCTCGGTCGGGGGATTCACCCCTCCACTTT; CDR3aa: CATARSGDSPLHF
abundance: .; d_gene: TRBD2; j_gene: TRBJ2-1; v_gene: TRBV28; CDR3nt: TGTGCCAGCAGTAGCCCTAGCGGGAGGGCTTACAATGAGCAGTTCTTC; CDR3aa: CASSSPSGRAYNEQFF
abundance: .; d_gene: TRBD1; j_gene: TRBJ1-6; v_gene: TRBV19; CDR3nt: TGTGCCAGTAGTATCGACAGGGGTCCGACTTCACCCCTCCACTTT; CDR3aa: CASSIDRGPTSPLHF
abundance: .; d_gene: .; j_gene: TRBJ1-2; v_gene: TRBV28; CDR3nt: TGTGCCAGCAGTACCTTGGCAACTAACTATGGCTACACCTTC; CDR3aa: CASSTLATNYGYTF
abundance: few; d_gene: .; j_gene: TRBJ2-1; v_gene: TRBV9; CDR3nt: TGTGCCAGCAGCGTAGTACAGGGACATGAGCAGTTCTTC; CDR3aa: CASSVVQGHEQFF
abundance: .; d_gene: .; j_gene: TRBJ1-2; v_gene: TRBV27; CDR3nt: TGTGCCAGCAGTCCTCGGTGGGGGTTAGTTAACTATGGCTACACCTTC; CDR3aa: CASSPRWGLVNYGYTF
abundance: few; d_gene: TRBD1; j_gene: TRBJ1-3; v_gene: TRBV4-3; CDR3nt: TGCGCCAGCAGCCAAGCAAGGGGACAGGGAGGCTCTGGAAACACCATATATTTT; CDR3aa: CASSQARGQGGSGNTIYF
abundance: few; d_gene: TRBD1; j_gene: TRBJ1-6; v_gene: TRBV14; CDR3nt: TGTGCCAGCAGTCGACAGGGGTTTTCACCCCTCCACTTT; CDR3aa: CASSRQGFSPLHF
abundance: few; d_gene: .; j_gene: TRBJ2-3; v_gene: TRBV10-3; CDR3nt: TGTGCCATGGGGCAGCGCACAGATACGCAGTATTTT; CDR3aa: CAMGQRTDTQYF
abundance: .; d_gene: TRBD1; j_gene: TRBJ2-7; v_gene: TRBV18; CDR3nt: TGTGCCAGCTCACCAACAGGGGGATCCGCTGCAGAGCAGTACTTC; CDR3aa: CASSPTGGSAAEQYF
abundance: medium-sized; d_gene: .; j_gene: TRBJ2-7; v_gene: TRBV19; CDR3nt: TGTGCCAGTACCTCCAGGGACTACGAGCAGTACTTC; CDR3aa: CASTSRDYEQYF
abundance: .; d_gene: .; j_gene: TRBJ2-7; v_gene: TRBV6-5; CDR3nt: TGTGCCAGCAGTTACCCGGACAACTCCTACGAGCAGTACTTC; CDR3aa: CASSYPDNSYEQYF
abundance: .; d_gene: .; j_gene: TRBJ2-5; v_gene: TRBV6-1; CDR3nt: TGTGCCAGCAGTGCCCAGGGCGGTGGCCAGTACTTC; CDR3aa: CASSAQGGGQYF
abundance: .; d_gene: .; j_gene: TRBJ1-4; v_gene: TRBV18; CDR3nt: TGTGCCAGCTCACCTACTCCAGGGGTAGTGGGTGAAAAACTGTTTTTT; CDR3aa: CASSPTPGVVGEKLFF
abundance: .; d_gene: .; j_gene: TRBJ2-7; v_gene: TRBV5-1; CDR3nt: TGCGCCAGCAGCTTGGACAGGTCTACCTACGAGCAGTACTTC; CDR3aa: CASSLDRSTYEQYF